This T cell receptor (beta chain) is from a study of identical twins' blood T cells (dated by TCRdb to the early 2010s). Background on the whole study: About 52 million Illumina reads were obtained across approximately 12 libraries, comprising six alpha-chain and six beta-chain libraries. TCR alpha and beta chain repertoires of three pairs of monozygous twins were compared using next-generation sequencing to assess genetic influence on repertoire formation. What the study reported, not specific to this receptor: Twin pairs were reported to be markedly more alike in V gene usage than unrelated donors were, even when looking at non-selected out-of-frame TCRbeta clonotypes. Because the twins were raised together, environmental influences could not be ruled out as an explanation for the similarity between twins. Among the most abundant TCRbeta clonotypes, every donor shared more CDR3 sequences with her own twin than with unrelated donors. How many CDR3 clonotypes two donors shared depended mainly on the product of their cloneset sizes, and the twins did not clearly stray from this trend. The study stated that the proposed role of the TCRalpha J segment in MHC recognition during thymic selection needs to be validated by independent studies.

Library preparation was by 5' RACE. Sequencing took place on an Illumina Genome Analyzer IIx. The RNA-based TCR cDNA libraries were made using a previously described protocol that was modified in several ways. To prevent cross-contamination, barcodes specific to each sample were added to both ends of every TCR cDNA library during cDNA synthesis and amplification. The original methods were these. Each individual had between about 100,000 and nearly 550,000 identified clonotypes, and each library contained roughly 2.2 to 3.6 million CDR3-containing reads. Reads carrying improper barcode index combinations were removed, after which the MiTCR software was used to build a cloneset for each library. While assembling CDR3 clonotypes, MiTCR filtered or rescued low-quality reads and corrected PCR and sequencing errors. Artificial out-of-frame clonotypes were removed by being mapped to in-frame sequences, with one indel in the CDR3 allowed. V and J gene usage similarity between donors was measured as Jensen-Shannon divergence divided by mean entropy. Using fastp at Q25 and MiXCR, TCRdb reprocessed the public reads and kept productive beta chains. Entries are consolidated by CDR3 protein sequence, retaining the most common genes and DNA. The V and J calls here are based on TCRdb, not the publication. The sample records about 370,000 distinct CDR3 sequences, around 30% of which are singletons. Of the sample, roughly 6.1% is held by the ten largest clones.

The donors were six healthy women who made up three monozygous twin pairs. All three twin pairs had been reared together and were thought likely to have met the same infectious agents and vaccines. RNA was isolated from peripheral blood mononuclear cells and used to prepare TCR cDNA libraries. This clonotype was seen a few times. Its antigen is unknown. The input lacks base qualities; no much larger clone sits a single base away. In the germline V gene, CDR1 corresponds to SGDLS and CDR2 to YYNGEE. Cut back by 1 base and 5 bases, the V and J ends lie 14 bases apart. CDR3 length: 15 amino acids, cysteine to phenylalanine. The entry retains the CDR3 DNA only, 45 bases that are in frame from base 1.

The chain joins TRBV9 to TRBJ2-3, and the D gene may be TRBD1, 6 bases matching. Sequencing was done on a sample of PBMCs. The receptor's source is a woman aged 18-50 years in good health. In nucleotide form, the sequence is TGTGCCAGCAGCGTACAACCACAGGGAGTAGATACGCAGTATTTT. The translation is CASSVQPQGVDTQYF.